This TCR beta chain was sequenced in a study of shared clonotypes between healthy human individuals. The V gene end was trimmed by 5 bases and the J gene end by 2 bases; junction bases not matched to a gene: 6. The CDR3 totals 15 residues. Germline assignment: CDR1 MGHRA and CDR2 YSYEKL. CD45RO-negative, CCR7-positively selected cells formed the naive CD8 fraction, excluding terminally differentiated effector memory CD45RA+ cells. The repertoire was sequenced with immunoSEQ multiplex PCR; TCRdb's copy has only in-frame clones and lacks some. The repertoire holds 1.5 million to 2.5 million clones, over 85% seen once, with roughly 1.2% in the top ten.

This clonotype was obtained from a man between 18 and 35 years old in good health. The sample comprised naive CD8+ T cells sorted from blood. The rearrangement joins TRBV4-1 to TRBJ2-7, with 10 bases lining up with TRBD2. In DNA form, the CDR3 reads TGCGCCAGCAGCGGGCTAGCGGGGGACCCCTACGAGCAGTACTTC. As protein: CASSGLAGDPYEQYF.